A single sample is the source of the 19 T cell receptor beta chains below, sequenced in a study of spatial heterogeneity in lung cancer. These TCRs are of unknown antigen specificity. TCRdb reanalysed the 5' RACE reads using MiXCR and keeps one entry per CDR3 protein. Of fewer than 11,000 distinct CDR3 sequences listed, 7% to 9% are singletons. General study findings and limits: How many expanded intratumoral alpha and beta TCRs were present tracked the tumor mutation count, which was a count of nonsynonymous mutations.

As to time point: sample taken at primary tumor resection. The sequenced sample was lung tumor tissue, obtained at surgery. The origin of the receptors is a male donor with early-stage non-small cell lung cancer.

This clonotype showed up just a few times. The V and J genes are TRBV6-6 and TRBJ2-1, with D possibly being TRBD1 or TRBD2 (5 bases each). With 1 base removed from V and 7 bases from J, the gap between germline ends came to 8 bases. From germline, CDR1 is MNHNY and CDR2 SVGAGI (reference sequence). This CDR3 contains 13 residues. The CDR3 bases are TGTGCCAGCAGTTACTGGGACGATAATGAGCAGTTCTTC. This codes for CASSYWDDNEQFF.

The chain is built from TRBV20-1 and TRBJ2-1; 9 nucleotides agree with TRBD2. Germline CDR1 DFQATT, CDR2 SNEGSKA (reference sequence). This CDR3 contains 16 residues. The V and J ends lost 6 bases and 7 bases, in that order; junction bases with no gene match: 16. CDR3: CSATPHRAGGENEQFF. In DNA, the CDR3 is TGCAGTGCCACCCCTCACAGAGCGGGAGGAGAAAATGAGCAGTTCTTC.

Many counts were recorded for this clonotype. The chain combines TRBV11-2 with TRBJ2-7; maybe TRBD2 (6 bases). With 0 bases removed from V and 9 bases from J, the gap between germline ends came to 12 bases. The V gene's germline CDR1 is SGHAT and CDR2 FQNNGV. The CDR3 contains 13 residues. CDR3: CASSLDQRGGQYF. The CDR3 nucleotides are TGTGCCAGCAGCTTAGATCAGAGGGGAGGGCAGTACTTC.

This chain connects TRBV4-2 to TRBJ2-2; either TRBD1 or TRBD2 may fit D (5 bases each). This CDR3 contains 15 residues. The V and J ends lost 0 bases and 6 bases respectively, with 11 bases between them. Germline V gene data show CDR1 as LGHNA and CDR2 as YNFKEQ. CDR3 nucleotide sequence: TGTGCCAGCAGCCAAGACCCAGGGCGGGCCGGGGAGCTGTTTTTT. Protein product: CASSQDPGRAGELFF.

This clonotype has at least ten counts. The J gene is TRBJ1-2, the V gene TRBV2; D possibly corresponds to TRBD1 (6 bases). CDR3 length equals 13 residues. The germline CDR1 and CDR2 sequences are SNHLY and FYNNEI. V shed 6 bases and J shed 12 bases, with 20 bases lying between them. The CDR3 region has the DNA TGTGCCAGCAGGAGGACAGACTCCGGGGTCCACACCTTC. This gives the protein CASRRTDSGVHTF.

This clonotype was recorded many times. The CDR3 DNA reads TGTGCCAGCAGCTTCTCTTTGACCCAGTACTTC. Translation: CASSFSLTQYF. The rearrangement joins TRBV7-6 to TRBJ2-5; D is ambiguous. The CDR3 covers 11 residues. Trimming removed 3 bases at V and 7 bases at J, with 6 bases between. Germline V CDR1 and CDR2: SGHVS, FNYEAQ.

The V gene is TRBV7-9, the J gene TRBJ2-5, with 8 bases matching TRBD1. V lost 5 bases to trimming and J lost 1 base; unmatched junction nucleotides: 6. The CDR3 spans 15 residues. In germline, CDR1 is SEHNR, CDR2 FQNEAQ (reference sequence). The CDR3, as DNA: TGTGCCAGCAGCCCCCGCGACAGGGGCCAAGAGACCCAGTACTTC. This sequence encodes CASSPRDRGQETQYF.

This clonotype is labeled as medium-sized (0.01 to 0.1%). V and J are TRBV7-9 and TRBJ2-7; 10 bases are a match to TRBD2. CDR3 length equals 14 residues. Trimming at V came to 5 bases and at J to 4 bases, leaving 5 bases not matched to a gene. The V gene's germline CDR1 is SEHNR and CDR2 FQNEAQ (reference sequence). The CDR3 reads CASSPPSGSYEQYF. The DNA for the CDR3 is TGTGCCAGCAGCCCCCCTAGCGGGAGTTACGAGCAGTACTTC.

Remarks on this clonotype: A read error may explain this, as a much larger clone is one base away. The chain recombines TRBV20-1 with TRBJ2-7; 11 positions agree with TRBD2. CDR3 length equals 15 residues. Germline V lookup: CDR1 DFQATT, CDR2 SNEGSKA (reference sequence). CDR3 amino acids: CSARGSSGRASELYF. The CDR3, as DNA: TGCAGTGCTAGAGGTAGTAGCGGGAGGGCCTCCGAGCTGTACTTC.

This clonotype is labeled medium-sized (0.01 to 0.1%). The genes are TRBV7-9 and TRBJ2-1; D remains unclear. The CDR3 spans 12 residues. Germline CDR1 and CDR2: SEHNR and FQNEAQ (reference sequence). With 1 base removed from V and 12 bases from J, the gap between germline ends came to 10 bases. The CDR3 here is CASSLDGRRQFF. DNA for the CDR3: TGTGCCAGCAGCTTAGACGGCCGCAGGCAGTTCTTC.

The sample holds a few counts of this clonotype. CDR3 protein: CSALWEGAYGYTF. Here the CDR3 DNA reads TGCAGTGCTCTCTGGGAAGGGGCGTATGGCTACACCTTC. The chain has TRBV20-1 and TRBJ1-2, with a possible D match to TRBD1 (5 bases). The V end lost 5 bases, the J end lost 5 bases, and 15 bases lay between the germline ends. The CDR3 length is 13 residues. Germline lookup yields CDR1 DFQATT and CDR2 SNEGSKA (reference sequence).

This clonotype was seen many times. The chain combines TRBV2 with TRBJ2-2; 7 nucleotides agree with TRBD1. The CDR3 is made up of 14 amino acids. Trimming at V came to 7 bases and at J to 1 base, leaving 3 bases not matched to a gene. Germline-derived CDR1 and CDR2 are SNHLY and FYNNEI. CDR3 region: CASKRTGNTGELFF. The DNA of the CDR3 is TGTGCCAGCAAAAGGACAGGGAACACCGGGGAGCTGTTTTTT.

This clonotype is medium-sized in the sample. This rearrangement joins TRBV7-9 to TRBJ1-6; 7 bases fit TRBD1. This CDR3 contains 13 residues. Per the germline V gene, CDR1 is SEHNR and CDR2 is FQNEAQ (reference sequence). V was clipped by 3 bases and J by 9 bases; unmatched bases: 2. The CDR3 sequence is CASSFPGGSPLHF. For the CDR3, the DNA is TGTGCCAGCAGCTTTCCAGGGGGTTCACCCCTCCACTTT.

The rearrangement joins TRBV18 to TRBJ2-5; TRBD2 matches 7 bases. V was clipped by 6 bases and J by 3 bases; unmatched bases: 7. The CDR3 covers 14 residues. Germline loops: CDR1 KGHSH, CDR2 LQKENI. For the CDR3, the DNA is TGTGCCAGCTCCCCTTCGGGGGGTAAAGAGACCCAGTACTTC. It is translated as CASSPSGGKETQYF. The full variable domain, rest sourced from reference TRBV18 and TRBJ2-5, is NAGVMQNPRHLVRRRGQEARLRCSPMKGHSHVYWYRQLPEEGLKFMVYLQKENIIDESGMPKERFSAEFPKEGPSILRIQQVVRGDSAAYFCASSPSGGKETQYFGPGTRLLVL.

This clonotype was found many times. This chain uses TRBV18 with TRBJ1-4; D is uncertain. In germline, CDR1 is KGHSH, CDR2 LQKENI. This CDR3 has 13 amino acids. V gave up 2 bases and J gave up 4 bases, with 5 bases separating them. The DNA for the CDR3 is TGTGCCAGCTCACCAAACTTTAATGAAAAACTGTTTTTT. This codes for CASSPNFNEKLFF.

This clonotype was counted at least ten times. The CDR3 protein is CAISETLSYNEQFF. CDR3 bases: TGTGCCATCAGTGAGACTCTCTCCTACAATGAGCAGTTCTTC. The chain employs TRBV10-3 and TRBJ2-1; D is unclear. V lost 2 bases, J lost 0 bases, and 5 bases lay in between. The CDR3 covers 14 residues. Germline V gene lookup returns CDR1 ENHRY and CDR2 SYGVKD.

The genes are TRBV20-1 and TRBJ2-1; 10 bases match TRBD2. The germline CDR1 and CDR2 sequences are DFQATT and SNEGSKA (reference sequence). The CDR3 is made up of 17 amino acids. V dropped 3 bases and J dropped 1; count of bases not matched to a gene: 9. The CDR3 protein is CSASSLAGSMSYNEQFF. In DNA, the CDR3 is TGCAGTGCTAGTTCACTAGCGGGAAGTATGTCCTACAATGAGCAGTTCTTC.

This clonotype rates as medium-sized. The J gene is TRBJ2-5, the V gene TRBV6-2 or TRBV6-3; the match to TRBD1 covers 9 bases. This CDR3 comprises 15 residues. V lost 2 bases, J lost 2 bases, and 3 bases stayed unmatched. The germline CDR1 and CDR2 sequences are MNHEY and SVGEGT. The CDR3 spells CASSYRTGDQETQYF. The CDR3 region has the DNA TGTGCCAGCAGTTACCGGACAGGGGATCAAGAGACCCAGTACTTC.

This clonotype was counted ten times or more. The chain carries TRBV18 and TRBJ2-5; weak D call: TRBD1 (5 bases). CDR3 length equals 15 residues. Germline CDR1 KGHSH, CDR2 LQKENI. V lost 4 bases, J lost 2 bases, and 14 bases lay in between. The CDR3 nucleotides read TGTGCCAGCTCACTTTTAACGGCAGGGCAAGAGACCCAGTACTTC. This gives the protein CASSLLTAGQETQYF.